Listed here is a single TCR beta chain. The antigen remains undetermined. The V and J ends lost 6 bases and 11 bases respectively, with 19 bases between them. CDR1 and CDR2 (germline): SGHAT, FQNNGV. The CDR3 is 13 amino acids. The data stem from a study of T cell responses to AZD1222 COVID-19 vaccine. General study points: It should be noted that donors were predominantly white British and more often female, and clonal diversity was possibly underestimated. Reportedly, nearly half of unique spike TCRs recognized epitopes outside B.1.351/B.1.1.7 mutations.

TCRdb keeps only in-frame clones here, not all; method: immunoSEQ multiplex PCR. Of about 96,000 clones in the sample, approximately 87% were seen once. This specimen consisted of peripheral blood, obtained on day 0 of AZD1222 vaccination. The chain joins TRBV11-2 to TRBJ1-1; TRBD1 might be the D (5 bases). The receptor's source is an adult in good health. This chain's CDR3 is CASSLGAGRDAFF. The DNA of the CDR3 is TGTGCCAGCAGTCTAGGAGCGGGACGTGACGCTTTCTTT.